Listed below are T cell receptor beta chains from one sample, sequenced in a study of early T cells in non-severe SARS-CoV-2 infection. TCRdb reprocessed the 5' RACE reads via MiXCR and lists one record per CDR3 protein. The data hold more than 95,000 distinct CDR3 sequences, with 15% observed a single time. Sample: whole blood. All receptors derive from an adult who was a healthcare worker with PCR-confirmed SARS-CoV-2 infection or an uninfected control (not recorded which). The CDR3 runs from the conserved cysteine through the conserved F or W. The D gene is left open where the match is weak. Some rows have no size entry. The others give once, few or many, or a class for an expanded clone.

v_call	j_call	clone_size	d_call	cdr3_aa	cdr3_nt
TRBV29-1	TRBJ2-1	many	NA	CSVEDGGGLGSYNEQFF	TGCAGCGTTGAAGATGGTGGAGGATTGGGCTCCTACAATGAGCAGTTCTTC
TRBV5-4	TRBJ2-7	few	TRBD1	CASSGGSNEQYF	TGTGCCAGCTCAGGGGGCTCCAACGAGCAGTACTTC
TRBV19	TRBJ2-6	few	NA	CASSPYTGANVLTF	TGTGCCAGTAGTCCCTACACCGGGGCCAACGTCCTGACTTTC
TRBV5-1	TRBJ1-1	many	NA	CASSLGRVTEAFF	TGCGCCAGCAGCTTGGGAAGGGTTACTGAAGCTTTCTTT
TRBV29-1	TRBJ2-3	NA	TRBD1	CSVSGTEYTDTQYF	TGCAGCGTCTCCGGGACAGAGTACACAGATACGCAGTATTTT
TRBV25-1	TRBJ2-3	NA	TRBD1	CASTEGARTDTQYF	TGTGCCAGCACCGAGGGGGCGCGCACAGATACGCAGTATTTT
TRBV29-1	TRBJ2-5	few	NA	CSVDGDLRPTQYF	TGCAGCGTTGACGGGGACCTGCGTCCGACCCAGTACTTC
TRBV6-2/TRBV6-3	TRBJ2-1	NA	NA	CASGYNEQFF	TGTGCCAGCGGTTACAATGAGCAGTTCTTC
TRBV29-1	TRBJ1-2	many	NA	CSVARPHGYTF	TGCAGCGTTGCCCGACCCCATGGCTACACCTTC
TRBV14	TRBJ2-7	NA	NA	CASSQAGSGSSYEQYF	TGTGCCAGCAGCCAAGCGGGGTCAGGTAGCTCCTACGAGCAGTACTTC
TRBV27	TRBJ2-7	many	NA	CASSLSVSSYEQYF	TGTGCCAGCAGTTTATCGGTCAGCTCCTACGAGCAGTACTTC
TRBV11-2	TRBJ2-3	many	NA	CASSSRGGTQYF	TGTGCCAGCAGCTCCAGGGGAGGTACGCAGTATTTT
TRBV12-3/TRBV12-4	TRBJ1-2	many	NA	CASSPYRDNYGYTF	TGTGCCAGCAGTCCGTACAGGGATAACTATGGCTACACCTTC
TRBV7-8	TRBJ1-5	few	NA	CASSPSGVQPQHF	TGTGCCAGCAGCCCCTCAGGTGTGCAGCCCCAGCATTTT
TRBV6-6	TRBJ1-5	NA	NA	CASNYSGQFSSNQPQHF	TGTGCCAGCAATTACTCGGGGCAGTTCTCGAGCAATCAGCCCCAGCATTTT
TRBV27	TRBJ1-1	NA	TRBD1	CASHDQGANTEAFF	TGTGCCAGCCATGATCAGGGGGCTAACACTGAAGCTTTCTTT
TRBV5-1	TRBJ2-5	few	NA	CASSGDYASGGTQYF	TGCGCCAGCAGTGGAGACTACGCCTCCGGGGGGACCCAGTACTTC
TRBV12-3/TRBV12-4	TRBJ1-4	NA	TRBD1	CASSRRQGTEKLFF	TGTGCCAGCTCTAGGCGACAGGGTACTGAAAAACTGTTTTTT
TRBV3-1	TRBJ2-3	NA	NA	CASSPKEDTQYF	TGTGCCAGCAGCCCTAAAGAGGATACGCAGTATTTT
TRBV7-6	TRBJ2-2	few	TRBD2	CASSRSGGSTGELFF	TGTGCCAGCAGCCGTAGCGGGGGTAGCACCGGGGAGCTGTTTTTT
TRBV7-3	TRBJ2-2	NA	TRBD2	CASSSFSGGRTGELFF	TGTGCCAGCAGCTCATTTAGCGGGGGGCGCACCGGGGAGCTGTTTTTT
TRBV4-2	TRBJ1-2	NA	NA	CASRLQGGRDYGYTF	TGTGCCAGCAGACTTCAGGGCGGACGTGACTATGGCTACACCTTC
TRBV11-2	TRBJ1-2	many	NA	CASSLGTGNYGYTF	TGTGCCAGCAGCTTAGGGACGGGGAACTATGGCTACACCTTC
TRBV20-1	TRBJ2-2	many	NA	CSARDPNMNTGELFF	TGCAGTGCTAGAGACCCAAATATGAACACCGGGGAGCTGTTTTTT
TRBV29-1	TRBJ1-1	NA	NA	CSVEDLQVGRNTEAFF	TGCAGCGTTGAAGATCTTCAAGTCGGGCGGAACACTGAAGCTTTCTTT
TRBV30	TRBJ2-7	NA	TRBD2	CAWSASGDFWEQYF	TGTGCCTGGAGTGCTAGCGGGGATTTTTGGGAGCAGTACTTC
TRBV20-1	TRBJ2-5	many	TRBD2	CSARDGLAGEETQYF	TGCAGTGCTAGAGATGGCCTAGCGGGGGAAGAGACCCAGTACTTC
TRBV18	TRBJ1-2	few	TRBD1	CASSPLTGVIYGYTF	TGTGCCAGCTCACCATTGACAGGGGTTATCTATGGCTACACCTTC
TRBV29-1	TRBJ1-1	once	TRBD1	CSVEGGQGASTFF	TGCAGCGTTGAAGGGGGGCAGGGGGCATCAACTTTCTTT
TRBV7-9	TRBJ2-3	NA	NA	CAGELTDTQYF	TGTGCCGGAGAGCTCACAGATACGCAGTATTTT
TRBV18	TRBJ1-3	NA	NA	CASSRENGNTIYF	TGTGCCAGCTCACGGGAAAACGGAAACACCATATATTTT
TRBV12-3/TRBV12-4	TRBJ2-6	few	NA	CASLVRDTRPGANVLTF	TGTGCCAGCCTTGTGAGGGACACCCGGCCTGGGGCCAACGTCCTGACTTTC
TRBV12-5	TRBJ2-3	few	TRBD2	CASGDVAGGNTSTDTQYF	TGTGCTAGTGGAGACGTAGCGGGGGGGAATACTAGCACAGATACGCAGTATTTT
TRBV27	TRBJ2-2	NA	NA	CASSPSRAGTGELFF	TGTGCCAGCAGCCCCTCGAGGGCTGGCACCGGGGAGCTGTTTTTT
TRBV29-1	TRBJ1-2	few	NA	CSARTPANYGYTF	TGCAGCGCCCGGACGCCAGCTAACTATGGCTACACCTTC
TRBV3-1	TRBJ1-6	few	NA	CASGGAVYNSPLHF	TGTGCCAGCGGCGGGGCGGTTTATAATTCACCCCTCCACTTT
TRBV2	TRBJ1-2	few	TRBD1	CASSEMGQVIHGYTF	TGTGCCAGCAGTGAGATGGGACAGGTGATTCATGGCTACACCTTC
TRBV6-5	TRBJ2-7	few	NA	CASRPDPYEQYF	TGTGCCAGCAGACCCGACCCCTACGAGCAGTACTTC
TRBV2	TRBJ1-2	NA	NA	CASKGDDYGYTF	TGTGCCAGCAAAGGGGACGACTATGGCTACACCTTC
TRBV20-1	TRBJ1-1	few	NA	CSARLRGGWWNTEAFF	TGCAGTGCTAGACTTCGAGGGGGGTGGTGGAACACTGAAGCTTTCTTT
TRBV3-1	TRBJ2-1	NA	NA	CASSQAGGDEQFF	TGTGCCAGCAGCCAGGCCGGGGGAGACGAGCAGTTCTTC
TRBV15	TRBJ2-3	NA	NA	CATSRDFGMWTDTQYF	TGTGCCACCAGCAGAGATTTTGGGATGTGGACAGATACGCAGTATTTT
TRBV2	TRBJ1-4	NA	TRBD1	CASSGGGGPVRLFF	TGTGCCAGCAGTGGAGGAGGGGGCCCAGTACGACTGTTTTTT
TRBV5-1	TRBJ1-1	NA	TRBD1	CASSLTRTGKNTGAFF	TGCGCCAGCAGCCTTACTCGGACAGGGAAGAACACTGGAGCTTTCTTT
TRBV7-9	TRBJ1-1	many	NA	CASSLWPNTEAFF	TGTGCCAGCAGCCTCTGGCCGAACACTGAAGCTTTCTTT
TRBV6-6	TRBJ2-5	few	TRBD2	CASSSTSGGAIEETQYF	TGTGCCAGCAGCTCGACTAGCGGGGGGGCGATAGAAGAGACCCAGTACTTC
TRBV12-3/TRBV12-4	TRBJ1-4	NA	NA	CASSPWAGEKLFF	TGTGCCAGCAGCCCCTGGGCCGGGGAAAAACTGTTTTTT
TRBV5-5	TRBJ1-5	NA	NA	CASSFSGRLDQPQHF	TGTGCCAGCAGCTTTTCGGGACGGTTGGATCAGCCCCAGCATTTT
TRBV29-1	TRBJ1-5	NA	TRBD1	CSARDSGQPQHF	TGCAGCGCCAGGGACAGCGGTCAGCCCCAGCATTTT
TRBV6-2/TRBV6-3	TRBJ2-1	NA	NA	CASSLPGEQFF	TGTGCCAGCAGTTTGCCTGGCGAGCAGTTCTTC
TRBV6-1	TRBJ1-5	few	TRBD1	CASQDRAVDQPQHF	TGTGCCAGCCAAGACAGGGCGGTTGATCAGCCCCAGCATTTT
TRBV18	TRBJ2-2	few	NA	CASSPFTSTNTGELFF	TGTGCCAGCTCACCATTTACGTCGACGAACACCGGGGAGCTGTTTTTT
TRBV7-9	TRBJ2-3	NA	NA	CASSFASTDTQYF	TGTGCCAGCAGCTTTGCCAGCACAGATACGCAGTATTTT
TRBV14	TRBJ2-3	NA	NA	CASSQQAGGPHTQYF	TGTGCCAGCAGCCAGCAGGCGGGCGGCCCGCATACGCAGTATTTT
TRBV4-1	TRBJ1-4	NA	NA	CASSPPDRNEKLFF	TGCGCCAGCAGCCCCCCGGACCGGAATGAAAAACTGTTTTTT
TRBV5-5	TRBJ2-6	few	TRBD1	CASSLPTGLGANVLTF	TGTGCCAGCAGCTTACCGACAGGGTTAGGGGCCAACGTCCTGACTTTC
TRBV5-4	TRBJ1-1	few	NA	CASSLGGVVDTEAFF	TGTGCCAGCAGCTTGGGAGGGGTGGTAGACACTGAAGCTTTCTTT
TRBV20-1	TRBJ2-5	many	TRBD2	CSARIAGGETQYF	TGCAGTGCTAGAATAGCGGGGGGAGAGACCCAGTACTTC
TRBV7-2	TRBJ2-3	NA	NA	CASSLVRGSTDTQYF	TGTGCCAGCAGCTTAGTACGGGGAAGCACAGATACGCAGTATTTT
TRBV18	TRBJ1-1	NA	NA	CASSPREGTGTEAFF	TGTGCCAGCTCACCTCGAGAGGGCACTGGCACTGAAGCTTTCTTT